This T cell receptor beta chain was identified in a study of shared clonotypes between healthy human individuals. The overall study: There were three CD4 naive, three CD4 memory, two CD8 naive and one CD8 memory plates per donor. Whole-study results and caveats: Larger estimated richness was generally recorded for naive subsets relative to memory subsets.

There are 16 residues in the CDR3. V gave up 5 bases and J gave up 4 bases; unmatched junction bases: 13. The germline V gene encodes CDR1 SEHNR and CDR2 FQNEAQ (reference sequence). Concerning this clone itself: Antigen: not known.

Those who donated were healthy HIV-negative adults, with no recent acute infections or vaccinations reported. Template for every sorted-subset replicate PCR totaled approximately 0.2 ug DNA, around 33,000 T cell genomes. Method: immunoSEQ multiplex PCR; TCRdb's copy keeps in-frame clones and lacks some. The sample contains approximately 2.5 million clones, 80% to 95% of which appear only once. Material: naive CD4+ T cells from PBMCs. Noted subset: CD45RA+ positively selected. The chain joins TRBV7-9 to TRBJ1-1, with 7 positions matching TRBD1. The origin of this receptor is a man younger than 35 in good health. Some clones in this sample may be carry-over from other donors' samples. The CDR3 here is CASSPRVRGRGTEAFF. The CDR3 coding sequence is TGTGCCAGCAGCCCAAGAGTAAGGGGGCGCGGCACTGAAGCTTTCTTT.